This T cell receptor beta chain came from a study of cytomegalovirus exposure and HLA in healthy donors. The overall study: The roughly 100 million unique TCR beta sequences, from some 170 million T cells, were found by an earlier analysis.

Primers included in the PCR were 60 Vbeta and 13 Jbeta primers. Using immunoSEQ multiplex PCR, the repertoire was profiled, and TCRdb retains in-frame clones only, with some absent. This table has 130,000 or so clones, over 60% appearing once. This CDR3 comprises 15 residues. The germline gives CDR1 MNHEY, CDR2 SMNVEV (reference sequence). The V segment lost 5 bases and the J segment 0 bases; nucleotides outside the gene matches: 3. Concerning this clone itself: The antigen remains undetermined.

Points from the study as a whole: Sequencing had likely introduced a cluster of highly shared sequence variants as an artifact. Associated with cytomegalovirus, according to the listing, were 150 to 200 TCR beta chains.

Healthy bone marrow donors supplied every sample. Input material: PBMCs. The gene calls are TRBV27 and TRBJ2-7; TRBD2 aligns across 11 bases. This receptor was obtained from a man between 18 and 35 years old in good health and CMV-seronegative. CDR3 sequence reads: CASSAGTSGSYEQYF. In DNA form, the CDR3 reads TGTGCCAGCAGTGCGGGGACTAGCGGCTCCTACGAGCAGTACTTC.